These T cell receptor beta chains were read from a single sample in a study of Ad26.COV2.S vaccination and SARS-CoV-2 variants. TCRdb's table, derived via immunoSEQ multiplex PCR, lists solely in-frame clones and lacks some. The repertoire holds 300,000 to 400,000 clones, about 90% seen once, with around 5.5% in the top ten. Sequencing was performed on peripheral blood, taken in a trial of Ad26.COV2.S vaccine versus placebo. The receptors were gathered from a person aged 18 to 65 who received the Ad26.COV2.S COVID-19 vaccine or a placebo. Each CDR3 is given with its conserved first and last residue. A D gene is named only where the DNA matches it firmly. Expanded clones get a size class; other rows say once, few or many, or leave the size out.

J gene,V gene,D gene,clone size,CDR3 protein,CDR3 DNA
TRBJ2-1,TRBV7-2,-,once,CASSLGGTSSYNEQFF,TGTGCCAGCAGCTTAGGTGGAACAAGTTCCTACAATGAGCAGTTCTTC
TRBJ1-4,TRBV3-1/TRBV3-2,-,-,CASSQVGVNEKLFF,TGTGCCAGCAGCCAAGTGGGAGTTAATGAAAAACTGTTTTTT
TRBJ1-1,TRBV25-1,-,once,CASSETRRAGNTEAFF,TGTGCCAGCAGTGAAACGAGAAGGGCTGGGAACACTGAAGCTTTCTTT
TRBJ2-5,TRBV3-1/TRBV3-2,-,-,CASSQRGNRVETQYF,TGTGCCAGCAGCCAACGGGGCAACCGGGTAGAGACCCAGTACTTC
TRBJ1-1,TRBV2,TRBD1,-,CATQGGRVAFF,TGTGCCACCCAGGGGGGGAGAGTGGCTTTCTTT
TRBJ1-5,TRBV19,TRBD1,-,CASSIPDRGEGVLQPQHF,TGTGCCAGTAGTATTCCGGACAGGGGTGAAGGGGTACTTCAGCCCCAGCATTTT
TRBJ2-1,TRBV29-1,TRBD1,-,CSAPGQGYNEQFF,TGCAGCGCACCGGGACAGGGCTACAATGAGCAGTTCTTC
TRBJ1-1,TRBV13,TRBD1,-,CASSPPGGTLNTEAFF,TGTGCCAGCAGCCCGCCAGGGGGGACCCTGAACACTGAAGCTTTCTTT
TRBJ1-4,TRBV7-2,-,-,CASSFYRNEKLFF,TGTGCCAGCAGCTTTTATAGAAATGAAAAACTGTTTTTT
TRBJ2-1,TRBV6-5,TRBD1,once,CASRLTGVNEQFF,TGTGCCAGCAGGCTTACAGGGGTTAATGAGCAGTTCTTC
TRBJ1-2,TRBV7-2,TRBD1,once,CASTNDRGYGYTF,TGTGCCAGCACCAACGACAGGGGGTATGGCTACACCTTC
TRBJ1-6,TRBV7-2,-,-,CASRPGQAHSPLHF,TGTGCCAGCCGCCCCGGGCAGGCCCATTCACCCCTCCACTTT
TRBJ2-7,TRBV19,-,-,CASSLGGNPPYEQYF,TGTGCCAGTAGCCTAGGGGGTAACCCCCCCTACGAGCAGTACTTC
TRBJ1-1,TRBV6-2/TRBV6-3,-,-,CASSPGTLKLNTEAFF,TGTGCCAGCAGTCCCGGGACTCTTAAATTGAACACTGAAGCTTTCTTT
TRBJ2-2,TRBV2,TRBD2,-,CASSKSGGAITGELFF,TGTGCCAGCAGTAAAAGCGGGGGGGCGATCACCGGGGAGCTGTTTTTT
TRBJ2-2,TRBV9,TRBD2,once,CASSVVAGGHTGELFF,TGTGCCAGCAGCGTAGTAGCGGGGGGCCACACCGGGGAGCTGTTTTTT
TRBJ2-1,TRBV11-3,-,-,CASSLPSSFVNEQFF,TGTGCCAGCAGCTTGCCGTCTAGCTTTGTCAATGAGCAGTTCTTC
TRBJ1-5,TRBV6-2/TRBV6-3,-,-,CASSLTVSLDPTDGYSNQPQHF,TGTGCCAGCAGCCTTACAGTCTCGCTTGACCCGACAGACGGTTATAGCAATCAGCCCCAGCATTTT
TRBJ1-2,TRBV28,-,-,CASSLRGLYGYTF,TGTGCCAGCAGTTTACGGGGCCTCTATGGCTACACCTTC
TRBJ2-1,TRBV28,-,-,CASSFTNEQFF,TGTGCCAGCAGTTTTACCAATGAGCAGTTCTTC
TRBJ2-3,TRBV4-1,TRBD2,-,CASSQASGGSDTQYF,TGCGCCAGCAGCCAAGCTAGCGGGGGGTCAGATACGCAGTATTTT
TRBJ2-1,TRBV5-6,-,-,CASSPRHNEQFF,TGTGCCAGCAGTCCTAGGCACAATGAGCAGTTCTTC
TRBJ1-5,TRBV6-1,-,once,CASSEQQGAQPQHF,TGTGCCAGCAGTGAACAACAGGGTGCCCAGCCCCAGCATTTT
TRBJ1-1,TRBV7-3,-,-,CASSWTENTEAFF,TGTGCCAGCAGCTGGACCGAGAACACTGAAGCTTTCTTT
TRBJ1-5,TRBV29-1,TRBD1,-,CSVAQGDNQPQHF,TGCAGCGTTGCACAGGGGGACAATCAGCCCCAGCATTTT
TRBJ1-1,TRBV5-1,-,once,CASSLQESSNTEAFF,TGCGCCAGCAGCTTACAGGAGAGCTCGAACACTGAAGCTTTCTTT
TRBJ1-6,TRBV30,-,-,CAWSVPAGQDSPLHF,TGTGCCTGGAGTGTACCTGCAGGGCAGGATTCACCCCTCCACTTT
TRBJ2-2,TRBV7-9,TRBD1,-,CASSLVGTGSQSGELFF,TGTGCCAGCAGCTTAGTTGGGACAGGGTCCCAATCCGGGGAGCTGTTTTTT
TRBJ1-1,TRBV5-1,-,-,CASSESDTQNTEAFF,TGCGCCAGCAGCGAATCAGACACCCAAAACACTGAAGCTTTCTTT
TRBJ1-1,TRBV4-3,-,once,CASSQALDKNTEAFF,TGCGCCAGCAGCCAAGCCCTGGACAAGAACACTGAAGCTTTCTTT
TRBJ1-2,TRBV20-1,-,-,CSASEGGGYTF,TGCAGTGCTAGCGAAGGAGGCGGCTACACCTTC
TRBJ1-3,TRBV3-1/TRBV3-2,TRBD1,once,CASSQAGQGVGNTIYF,TGTGCCAGCAGCCAAGCGGGACAGGGGGTTGGAAACACCATATATTTT
TRBJ2-3,TRBV5-1,-,-,CASSLVGGILDTQYF,TGCGCCAGCAGCTTGGTGGGCGGGATTCTTGATACGCAGTATTTT
TRBJ1-1,TRBV3-1/TRBV3-2,-,-,CASSQFGTEAFF,TGTGCCAGCAGCCAATTCGGTACTGAAGCTTTCTTT
TRBJ2-3,TRBV4-2,TRBD1,-,CASSRPPGQGTDTQYF,TGTGCCAGCAGCCGACCCCCGGGACAGGGTACGGATACGCAGTATTTT
TRBJ1-5,TRBV3-1/TRBV3-2,-,-,CASSQERSRQNQPQHF,TGTGCCAGCAGCCAAGAACGTTCCAGACAGAATCAGCCCCAGCATTTT
TRBJ1-4,TRBV6-5,-,-,CASSRTQGGEKLFF,TGTGCCAGCAGTCGGACACAGGGAGGGGAAAAACTGTTTTTT
TRBJ2-5,TRBV12-3/TRBV12-4,-,-,CASSLAGTETQYF,TGTGCCAGCAGTTTGGCAGGGACCGAGACCCAGTACTTC
TRBJ1-1,TRBV6-2/TRBV6-3,-,-,CASSYEFVNTEAFF,TGTGCCAGCAGTTACGAGTTCGTGAACACTGAAGCTTTCTTT
TRBJ2-1,TRBV9,-,-,CASSSARGRLYNEQFF,TGTGCCAGCAGCTCCGCCCGGGGGCGCTTATACAATGAGCAGTTCTTC
TRBJ1-1,TRBV19,-,few,CASSMGGVNTEAFF,TGTGCCAGTAGTATGGGAGGGGTCAACACTGAAGCTTTCTTT
TRBJ1-5,TRBV3-1/TRBV3-2,-,once,CASSQDIGVRNQPQHF,TGTGCCAGCAGCCAAGATATAGGGGTTCGCAATCAGCCCCAGCATTTT
TRBJ2-2,TRBV7-3,TRBD2,-,CASSTRLAGGPGELFF,TGTGCCAGCAGCACGAGACTAGCGGGAGGGCCCGGGGAGCTGTTTTTT
TRBJ2-7,TRBV27,-,-,CASGHRVREQYF,TGTGCCAGCGGGCACAGGGTTCGCGAGCAGTACTTC
TRBJ1-3,TRBV9,-,once,CASSETGWGNTIYF,TGTGCCAGCAGCGAGACAGGCTGGGGAAACACCATATATTTT
TRBJ1-2,TRBV27,-,-,CASSLRAAGYGYTF,TGTGCCAGCAGTTTAAGGGCGGCTGGGTATGGCTACACCTTC
TRBJ2-2,TRBV6-2/TRBV6-3,TRBD2,-,CASSPRLAGSSGELFF,TGTGCCAGCAGCCCTCGACTAGCGGGGTCTTCCGGGGAGCTGTTTTTT
TRBJ2-1,TRBV14,-,-,CASSQGLGGQPSYNEQFF,TGTGCCAGCAGCCAAGGTTTGGGGGGACAGCCCTCGTACAATGAGCAGTTCTTC